The source of this T cell receptor beta chain is a study of blood T cell repertoires in COVID-19. The protocol was immunoSEQ multiplex PCR, while the TCRdb copy is restricted to in-frame clones and leaves out a portion. Here the sample spans about 180,000 clones, roughly 80% being singletons. The V and J ends lost 7 bases and 0 bases, in that order; junction bases with no gene match: 5. The CDR3 has 15 residues. Germline V lookup: CDR1 SGHAT, CDR2 FQNNGV. The receptor was isolated from a woman aged 70-85 years with COVID-19, enrolled during active disease. The specimen was peripheral blood. V usage is TRBV11-2 and J usage is TRBJ2-7; 11 positions agree with TRBD1. As DNA, the CDR3 is TGTGCCAGCAACTATGGGACAGGGGGCTCCTACGAGCAGTACTTC. It specifies CASNYGTGGSYEQYF.